A single sample is the source of the 24 T cell receptor beta chains below, sequenced in a study of blood T cell repertoires in COVID-19. TCRdb's copy holds only in-frame clones and misses some; the assay was immunoSEQ multiplex PCR. The sample lists a few hundred thousand clones; 85% to 90% were seen once. The sample comprised peripheral blood. These receptor sequences come from a woman between 40 and 55 years old who had recovered from COVID-19.

The chain combines TRBV28 with TRBJ2-7, with TRBD1 matching over 7 bases. The CDR3 length is 14 residues. The V segment lost 7 bases and the J segment 2 bases; nucleotides outside the gene matches: 8. The germline V gene has CDR1 MDHEN and CDR2 SYDVKM. CDR3 DNA: TGTGCCAGCACTACAGGGGAAGGGACCTACGAGCAGTACTTC. This gives the protein CASTTGEGTYEQYF.

V gene TRBV4-3 combines with J gene TRBJ2-1, with D possibly matching TRBD2 (6 bases). V was shortened by 0 bases and J by 5 bases, with 8 bases between the two germline ends. The germline V gene encodes CDR1 LGHNA and CDR2 YSLEER. CDR3 length: 14 residues. CDR3 nucleotides: TGCGCCAGCAGCCAAGAGACTAGGAACAATGAGCAGTTCTTC. Protein: CASSQETRNNEQFF.

V and J are TRBV6-2 or TRBV6-3 and TRBJ2-7; 8 bases are shared with TRBD1. The germline V gene encodes CDR1 MNHEY and CDR2 SVGEGT. The length of the CDR3 is 17 residues. Losses at the gene ends were 6 bases for V and 3 bases for J; bases not matched to a gene: 16. CDR3: CASSQNLRTGLGYEQYV. The CDR3 nucleotides are TGTGCCAGCAGCCAGAACCTGAGGACAGGGCTTGGCTACGAGCAGTACGTC.

The genes are TRBV7-9 and TRBJ1-5, with D possibly matching TRBD1 (5 bases). CDR3 length: 16 amino acids. The V end was cut by 7 bases, the J end by 4 bases, with 20 bases between. Germline V gene sequence: CDR1 SEHNR, CDR2 FQNEAQ (reference sequence). The CDR3 spells CASTQEGIWANQPQHF. The DNA of the CDR3 is TGTGCCAGCACCCAAGAGGGGATTTGGGCGAATCAGCCCCAGCATTTT. Looking up the rest from reference TRBV7-9 and TRBJ1-5 gives the full variable domain: DTGVSQNPRHKITKRGQNVTFRCDPISEHNRLYWYRQTLGQGPEFLTYFQNEAQLEKSRLLSDRFSAERPKGSFSTLEIQRTEQGDSAMYLCASTQEGIWANQPQHFGDGTRLSIL.

The chain links TRBV5-6 to TRBJ2-1, with 11 bases that match TRBD2. V gave up 3 bases and J gave up 1 base; unmatched junction bases: 3. This CDR3 has 16 amino acids. The germline V gene encodes CDR1 SGHDT and CDR2 YYEEEE. CDR3 sequence: CASSSLAGGSYNEQFF. In DNA form, the CDR3 reads TGTGCCAGCAGCTCCTTAGCGGGAGGGTCCTACAATGAGCAGTTCTTC.

This chain connects TRBV11-2 to TRBJ1-6; D unclear. Germline V gene data show CDR1 as SGHAT and CDR2 as FQNNGV. With 1 base removed from V and 0 bases from J, the gap between germline ends came to 13 bases. The CDR3 loop spans 18 amino acids. CDR3 nucleotides: TGTGCCAGCAGCTTAGTGTTCCGCGGGAGCTCCTATAATTCACCCCTCCACTTT. This gives the protein CASSLVFRGSSYNSPLHF. The complete variable domain, with remaining parts taken from reference TRBV11-2 and TRBJ1-6, reads EAGVAQSPRYKIIEKRQSVAFWCNPISGHATLYWYQQILGQGPKLLIQFQNNGVVDDSQLPKDRFSAERLKGVDSTLKIQPAKLEDSAVYLCASSLVFRGSSYNSPLHFGNGTRLTVT.

This sequence joins TRBV7-9 and TRBJ1-1, with D unclear. The V end lost 4 bases, the J end lost 3 bases, and 9 bases lay between the germline ends. CDR3 length: 13 residues. Per germline, CDR1 SEHNR and CDR2 FQNEAQ (reference sequence). CDR3 protein: CASSSIHDTEAFF. The CDR3 nucleotides read TGTGCCAGCAGCTCAATACATGACACTGAAGCTTTCTTT.

This clone was found once. This sequence joins TRBV28 and TRBJ2-1; D possibly corresponds to TRBD1 (5 bases). The germline V gene encodes CDR1 MDHEN and CDR2 SYDVKM. V lost 9 bases to trimming and J lost 2 bases, with 14 bases between them. This CDR3 spans 14 amino acids. CDR3 in amino acids: CASNVGEPYNEQFF. In DNA form, the CDR3 reads TGTGCCAGTAATGTAGGGGAACCCTACAATGAGCAGTTCTTC.

The rearrangement joins TRBV18 to TRBJ1-2, with D hard to call. V was cut by 1 base and J by 7 bases, with 7 bases left in between. The germline V gene encodes CDR1 KGHSH and CDR2 LQKENI. The CDR3 is 12 amino acids. CDR3 nucleotides: TGTGCCAGCTCACCACGCGTTTCTGGCTACACCTTC. Translation: CASSPRVSGYTF.

As regards this clone: A much larger clone is a single base away; this may be a read error. J is TRBJ1-1 and V is TRBV6-2 or TRBV6-3; D is unresolved. Germline lookup yields CDR1 MNHEY and CDR2 SVGEGT. The CDR3 totals 14 residues. Trimming shortened V by 6 bases and J by 4 bases, and 15 bases separated the two germline ends. In DNA, the CDR3 is TGTGCCAGCAGCCTAGCCCAGATCCCCACTGAAGCTTTCTTT. It translates to CASSLAQIPTEAFF.

The J gene is TRBJ2-7, the V gene TRBV18; D unclear. V was clipped by 2 bases and J by 1 base, with 9 bases between them. The CDR3 covers 14 residues. Germline assignment: CDR1 KGHSH and CDR2 LQKENI. The CDR3 here is CASSPVLGSYEQYV. CDR3 nucleotide sequence: TGTGCCAGCTCACCAGTACTCGGTTCCTACGAGCAGTACGTC.

This chain connects TRBV7-2 to TRBJ2-1; the match to TRBD2 covers 10 bases. The CDR3 is made up of 15 amino acids. The junction had 12 bases not matched to a gene; V was cut back by 8 bases and J by 8 bases. CDR1 and CDR2 from the germline V gene are SGHTA and FQGNSA. CDR3 coding DNA: TGTGCCAGCGGAAAACCTAGCGGGAGAAACTATGAGCAGTTCTTC. Protein sequence: CASGKPSGRNYEQFF.

The chain employs TRBV28 and TRBJ1-1; D may be TRBD1 (5 bases). V was shortened by 8 bases and J by 3 bases, with 13 bases between the two germline ends. Germline CDR1 MDHEN, CDR2 SYDVKM. CDR3 size: 13 residues. The CDR3 region is CASGGAWDTEAFF. The DNA for the CDR3 is TGTGCCAGCGGAGGGGCGTGGGACACTGAAGCTTTCTTT.

A word on this clone: Different DNA sequences within this sample yield the same CDR3. This chain joins TRBV7-2 and TRBJ2-7, with D possibly being TRBD2 (6 bases). The germline V gene has CDR1 SGHTA and CDR2 FQGNSA. The CDR3 length is 14 residues. V was pared by 0 bases and J by 3 bases, with 9 bases between. CDR3 coding DNA: TGTGCCAGCAGCTTAGCGGCGGGGAACTACGAGCAGTACTTC. Encoded protein: CASSLAAGNYEQYF.

This chain uses TRBV6-5 with TRBJ2-1, with 8 bases aligning to TRBD2. Germline V lookup: CDR1 MNHEY, CDR2 SVGAGI. Germline trimming cut 7 bases from V and 5 bases from J; bases unmatched to any gene: 10. This CDR3 is 15 amino acids long. The CDR3 DNA follows: TGTGCCAGCAAAACATTAGCGGGGTTCAACAATGAGCAGTTCTTC. Translation gives CASKTLAGFNNEQFF.

J is TRBJ2-1 and V is TRBV7-7; weak D call: TRBD2 (6 bases). The germline gives CDR1 SSHAT, CDR2 FNYEAQ (reference sequence). The ends were cut back, 2 bases at V and 6 bases at J, with 14 bases in the middle. The length of the CDR3 is 15 residues. The CDR3 protein is CASSLTLAPLNEQFF. For the CDR3, the DNA is TGTGCCAGCAGCTTAACACTAGCCCCTCTCAATGAGCAGTTCTTC.

V is TRBV6-5 and J is TRBJ2-2; 8 bases are shared with TRBD2. This CDR3 has 15 amino acids. The germline V gene has CDR1 MNHEY and CDR2 SVGAGI. After removal of 5 bases from V and 4 bases from J, the junction contained 6 bases not matched to a gene. The CDR3 coding sequence is TGTGCCAGCAGTCTAACTAGCGGAGTCACCGGGGAGCTGTTTTTT. Translating it yields CASSLTSGVTGELFF.

The CDR3 sequence: CASSVYRGGTDTQYF. CDR3 nucleotide sequence: TGCGCCAGCAGTGTATACAGGGGAGGTACAGATACGCAGTATTTT. The chain carries TRBV10-2 and TRBJ2-3; D is possibly TRBD1 (7 bases). The CDR3 totals 15 residues. V shed 4 bases and J shed 3 bases, with 14 bases lying between them. From germline, CDR1 is WSHSY and CDR2 SAAADI.

This rearrangement joins TRBV7-2 to TRBJ1-4, with D possibly being TRBD1 (5 bases). CDR3 length: 15 amino acids. V lost 0 bases, J lost 8 bases, and 13 bases lay in between. Per germline, CDR1 SGHTA and CDR2 FQGNSA. The CDR3 DNA sequence: TGTGCCAGCAGCTTAGCGGGACCCGCGGGGGAAAAACTGTTTTTT. This codes for CASSLAGPAGEKLFF.

The gene calls are TRBV29-1 and TRBJ2-7; 10 nucleotides agree with TRBD2. CDR3 length: 11 amino acids. The germline V gene encodes CDR1 SQVTM and CDR2 ANQGSEA. Trimming removed 5 bases from V and 5 bases from J; junction bases left unmatched: 0. The CDR3 reads CSVTSGNEQYV. CDR3 bases: TGCAGCGTTACTAGCGGGAACGAGCAGTACGTC.

V is TRBV5-8 and J is TRBJ1-2; no clear D gene. V gave up 0 bases and J gave up 4 bases, with 7 bases separating them. Germline CDR1 SGHTS, CDR2 YDEGEE. CDR3 length equals 13 residues. This CDR3 reads CASSLDSLYGYTF. In DNA form, the CDR3 reads TGTGCCAGCAGCTTGGACAGCCTCTATGGCTACACCTTC.

The V call is TRBV7-2, the J call TRBJ1-2, with TRBD1 as a possible D gene (5 bases). The CDR3 is made up of 14 amino acids. Per germline, CDR1 SGHTA and CDR2 FQGNSA. The germline V and J ends were trimmed by 4 bases and 9 bases, with 18 bases remaining between them. The CDR3 loop reads CASSSDRQMARYTF. The DNA for the CDR3 is TGTGCCAGCAGCTCAGATCGACAGATGGCGCGCTACACCTTC.

The chain couples TRBV7-3 to TRBJ1-1; 9 positions agree with TRBD1. The CDR3 covers 16 residues. V lost 5 bases, J lost 1 base, and 8 bases stayed unmatched. Per germline, CDR1 SGHTA and CDR2 FQGTGA. DNA of the CDR3: TGTGCCAGCAGCATTACAGGGGGCGGGCGGAACACTGAAGCTTTCTTT. It codes for CASSITGGGRNTEAFF.

This sequence joins TRBV3-1 (or the pseudogene TRBV3-2) and TRBJ2-7; D is undetermined. V lost 2 bases and J lost 4, with 3 bases in between. Germline assignment: CDR1 LGHDT and CDR2 YNNKEL (reference sequence). The CDR3 is 11 amino acids. The CDR3 coding sequence is TGTGCCAGCAGCCAACTTTACGAGCAGTACTTC. Its protein is CASSQLYEQYF.